The present entry profiles one TCR beta chain with its context. The authors' processing: Researchers report that nucleated cell counts were estimated from reference gene primer amplification. Profiled with immunoSEQ multiplex PCR; TCRdb holds only in-frame clones, not every one. V and J calls and clone size are given by that table; D and trimming were obtained from the DNA. The sample includes almost 350,000 clones, 88% of them seen just once. The data originate from a study of blood T cell repertoires in COVID-19. Study details: The samples span acute and convalescent COVID-19 from the United States, Italy and Spain.

Enrollees, roughly 18 to 89 years old, lived in 24 US areas. Each participant's cohort was designated according to participant-reported clinical history. The CDR3 extends over 14 amino acids. Germline V lookup: CDR1 WSHSY, CDR2 SAAADI. V was trimmed by 10 bases and J by 8 bases, leaving 18 bases between them. The sequence derives from a woman under 40 who had been exposed to COVID-19. The J gene is TRBJ1-6, the V gene TRBV10-2, with D perhaps TRBD1 (5 bases). Sequenced: PBMCs or T cells enriched from blood (not recorded which). CDR3 residues: CATTRQGFHSPLHF. In DNA, the CDR3 is TGCGCCACTACGAGGCAGGGTTTTCATTCACCCCTCCACTTT.